The TCR beta chain under discussion was sequenced for a study of T cell repertoires in cytomegalovirus infection. Study-wide points: CMV-specific HLA-C-restricted TCR beta clonotypes dominated the ex vivo response.

The CDR3 consists of 13 residues. V lost 5 bases and J 4 bases, leaving 12 bases between the germline ends. Germline V gene data show CDR1 as MNHEY and CDR2 as SMNVEV (reference sequence). TCRdb processed the reads anew with MiXCR; each CDR3 protein has one entry. The sample includes 510,000 or so distinct CDR3 sequences, around 27% seen only once; the top ten take over 10%. This clonotype was observed a handful of times. Its antigen remains unknown. What was sequenced was PBMCs. The receptor's source is a human donor in good health (CMV status not recorded). Some clones in this sample may be carry-over from other donors' samples. The chain joins TRBV27 to TRBJ2-7; TRBD1 is a possible D gene (6 bases). CDR3 nucleotide sequence: TGTGCCAGCAGTGACAGGTGGTTGTACGAGCAGTACTTC. This translates into CASSDRWLYEQYF.